This T cell receptor (beta chain) is drawn from a study of blood T cells in healthy people across ages. Russia was home to the donors, healthy Caucasian individuals aged roughly 6 to 90. From germline, CDR1 is PRHDT and CDR2 FYEKMQ (reference sequence). The CDR3 is 15 residues long. Next came a second PCR, run for roughly 6 to 11 cycles, which used a sample-barcoded 5' primer along with a J-beta primer mix. TCRdb called the 5' RACE reads again in MiXCR, with one record for every CDR3 protein. The sample consists of hundreds of thousands of distinct CDR3 sequences, 25% to 30% of them appearing once. Concerning this clonotype: The antigen is undetermined.

General study results and limits: Measured against age, TCR beta diversity per million T cells decreased in a roughly linear manner.

The source material was blood. The TCR originated in a woman in her 70s in good health. This chain links TRBV13 with TRBJ2-5; 9 positions agree with TRBD2. The DNA end is a closer match to TRBJ2-7, so the J assignment may be wrong. CDR3 sequence reads: CASSLRREGLSEQYF. The CDR3 DNA sequence: TGTGCCAGCAGCTTGAGGCGGGAGGGCCTTTCCGAGCAGTACTTC.